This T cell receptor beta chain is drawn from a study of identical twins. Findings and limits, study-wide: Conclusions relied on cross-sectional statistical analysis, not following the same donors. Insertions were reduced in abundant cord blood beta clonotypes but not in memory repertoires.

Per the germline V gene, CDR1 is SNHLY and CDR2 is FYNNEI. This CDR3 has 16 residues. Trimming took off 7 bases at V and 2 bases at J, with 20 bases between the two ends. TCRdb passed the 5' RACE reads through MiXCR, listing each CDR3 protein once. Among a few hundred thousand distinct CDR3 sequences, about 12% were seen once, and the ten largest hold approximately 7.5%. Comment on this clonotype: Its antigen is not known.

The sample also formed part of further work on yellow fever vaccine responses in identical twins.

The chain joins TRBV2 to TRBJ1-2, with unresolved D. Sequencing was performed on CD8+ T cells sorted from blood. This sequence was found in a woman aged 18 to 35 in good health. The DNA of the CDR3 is TGTGCCAGCACCGGCCTATCCCCGGCACAGAACTATGGCTACACCTTC. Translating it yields CASTGLSPAQNYGYTF.